This TCR beta chain was documented in a study of response to subunit inactivated influenza vaccine. Germline trimming cut 4 bases from V and 5 bases from J; bases unmatched to any gene: 10. Germline V gene lookup returns CDR1 SEHNR and CDR2 FQNEAQ (reference sequence). The CDR3 is made up of 16 amino acids. This clonotype was detected a few times. MiXCR, run by TCRdb on the RT-PCR reads, gives a single entry per CDR3 protein. The sample yields about 540,000 distinct CDR3 sequences, under 30% seen once. These same data were also listed under a study on T cells expressing NK-cell markers. That paper adds: Scientists made TCR beta cDNA using 5'RACE template switching with UMIs. Beta-chain profiling covered CD3+CD56+NKG2C+, CD3+CD56+NKG2C- and CD3+CD56-NKG2C+ sorted subsets. Seven of the eight sequenced donors were HCMV-seropositive; one was seronegative.

Source: CD4+ T cells sorted from PBMCs, taken approximately 13 days after vaccination. The rearrangement links TRBV7-9 to TRBJ2-3; 9 positions agree with TRBD2. This receptor was taken from a middle-aged man who received an inactivated influenza vaccine. CDR3 sequence reads: CASSSTSGLQRDTQYF. The DNA for the CDR3 is TGTGCCAGCAGCTCGACTAGCGGATTACAAAGAGATACGCAGTATTTT.